The clone carrying this T cell receptor (beta chain) came up many times. The antigen is unknown. The sample originates from a study of T cells after yellow fever vaccination. TCRdb itself ran the 5' RACE reads through MiXCR, one entry per CDR3 protein. The repertoire has some 110,000 distinct CDR3 sequences, 6.5% to 9% of them found once; the top ten carry roughly 2.8%. Whole-study results and caveats: Booster sampling recovered most clones from primary vaccination (less than 97% CD4, around 90% CD8).

The V gene lost 6 bases and the J gene lost 5 bases, with 14 bases spanning the gap. This CDR3 region has 14 residues. The TCR sequence derives from a man aged 18 to 29 who received the YFV17D yellow fever vaccine. The sample in question was CD4+ T cells sorted from PBMCs, obtained around 45 days after the first yellow fever vaccination. The chain carries TRBV12-3 or TRBV12-4 and TRBJ2-1; no clear D. The CDR3 region has the DNA TGTGCCAGCAGCGAGCAACCCAACGACAATGAGCAGTTCTTC. Residues: CASSEQPNDNEQFF.